A selection of T cell receptor beta chains follows, all from one sample in a study of T cells after yellow fever vaccination. TCRdb re-analysed the 5' RACE reads in MiXCR, keeping a single row per CDR3 protein. The table has some 300,000 distinct CDR3 sequences, 8% to 9.5% seen once. The material sequenced was PBMCs, taken more than 35 days after the first yellow fever vaccination. Receptor source: a young man who received the YFV17D yellow fever vaccine. Each CDR3 is given with its conserved first and last residue. D genes are given only for firm matches. Some rows mark clone size as missing; the rest say once, few, many or name a class of expanded clone.

>TRBV19|-|15|TRBJ2-1|-
CASVPRGRPHNEQFF
TGTGCCAGTGTACCACGGGGACGACCCCACAATGAGCAGTTCTTC
>TRBV24-1|few|14|TRBJ1-2|TRBD1
CATSDSGQGNGYTF
TGTGCCACCAGTGATTCTGGACAGGGTAATGGCTACACCTTC
>TRBV5-6|-|12|TRBJ2-1|TRBD1
CASSVTGGEQFF
TGTGCCAGCAGCGTGACAGGGGGAGAGCAGTTCTTC
>TRBV4-1|-|15|TRBJ2-5|TRBD1
CASSPGQGRIATQYF
TGCGCCAGCAGCCCCGGACAGGGTCGGATCGCGACCCAGTACTTC
>TRBV9|few|15|TRBJ1-2|-
CASSVTEGQSYGYTF
TGTGCCAGCAGCGTAACGGAAGGACAATCGTATGGCTACACCTTC
>TRBV7-9|-|16|TRBJ2-7|-
CASSFTPGTRNSEQYF
TGTGCCAGCAGCTTCACCCCTGGGACAAGGAATAGCGAGCAGTACTTC
>TRBV5-1|-|13|TRBJ2-5|-
CASSLMGEETQYF
TGCGCCAGCAGCTTGATGGGAGAGGAGACCCAGTACTTC
>TRBV7-9|-|17|TRBJ1-2|-
CASSFGAGLRDNYGYTF
TGTGCCAGCAGCTTTGGAGCCGGACTTAGGGATAACTATGGCTACACCTTC
>TRBV3-1|few|14|TRBJ1-1|-
CASSQPGGARAAFF
TGTGCCAGCAGCCAGCCGGGGGGGGCAAGAGCTGCTTTCTTT
>TRBV5-5|few|12|TRBJ1-2|-
CASGSVSYGYTF
TGTGCCAGTGGAAGCGTTAGCTATGGCTACACCTTC
>TRBV7-9|many|12|TRBJ1-1|-
CASSLQSDGSFF
TGTGCCAGCAGCTTACAGAGTGACGGGTCTTTCTTT
>TRBV5-6|-|16|TRBJ2-3|-
CASSLRAGTPTDTQYF
TGTGCCAGCAGCTTGAGGGCGGGGACCCCCACAGATACGCAGTATTTT
>TRBV10-1|-|13|TRBJ1-1|-
CVSSVQMNTEAFF
TGCGTCAGCAGTGTACAAATGAACACTGAAGCTTTCTTT
>TRBV5-1|-|13|TRBJ2-2|TRBD1
CASSSTGGGELFF
TGCGCCAGCAGCTCTACAGGGGGCGGGGAGCTGTTTTTT